A single sample gave rise to the 32 T cell receptor beta chains below, sequenced in a study of spatial heterogeneity in lung cancer. Study outcomes and limitations: The number of expanded tumor alpha and beta chains correlated with mutation number.

Time point of the sample: sample taken at primary tumor resection. TCRdb reprocessed the 5' RACE reads with MiXCR, giving one entry per CDR3 protein. The profile covers over 3,500 distinct CDR3 sequences, with 8.5% appearing a single time and approximately 9.6% taken by the ten largest. These receptors lack a known antigen. The source material was lung tumor tissue, sampled at surgery. The receptor source for this set is a male donor with early-stage non-small cell lung cancer.

This clonotype was picked up a small number of times. The chain uses TRBV24-1 and TRBJ1-5; tentatively, D is TRBD1 (6 bases). Per germline, CDR1 KGHDR and CDR2 SFDVKD. V lost 12 bases and J lost 6, with 14 bases in between. This CDR3 has 12 residues. This CDR3 reads CAAQTGFQPQHF. The CDR3 DNA is TGTGCCGCCCAGACAGGCTTTCAGCCCCAGCATTTT.

This clonotype has a handful of counts. The chain carries TRBV4-2 and TRBJ1-5; D is uncertain. V dropped 5 bases and J dropped 2 bases, with 13 bases sitting between them. In germline, CDR1 is LGHNA, CDR2 YNFKEQ. The CDR3 loop spans 15 amino acids. The CDR3 sequence: CASSDVHGGNQPQHF. In DNA form, the CDR3 reads TGTGCCAGCAGCGATGTTCACGGAGGCAATCAGCCCCAGCATTTT.

About this clonotype: A much larger clone lies a single base off, so this may be a read error. The chain combines TRBV5-3 with TRBJ2-3; D may be TRBD1 (6 bases). TRBV5-3 is an ORF, and what it does is uncertain. The CDR3 loop spans 15 amino acids. The V gene lost 6 bases and the J gene lost 6 bases, with 20 bases spanning the gap. CDR3 loop: CARTNREKDWDTQYF. The CDR3 bases are TGTGCCAGAACAAACAGGGAGAAGGATTGGGATACGCAGTATTTT.

Relative to its sample, this clonotype is medium-sized. The chain uses TRBV28 and TRBJ2-1, with a tentative D call TRBD2 (6 bases). The CDR3 sequence is 14 residues long. Germline V gene data show CDR1 as MDHEN and CDR2 as SYDVKM. V lost 5 bases, J lost 4 bases, and 12 bases lay in between. The CDR3 loop is CASSGLSGYNEQFF. CDR3 DNA: TGTGCCAGCAGTGGTCTTAGCGGTTACAATGAGCAGTTCTTC.

This clonotype counts as medium-sized. V gene TRBV30 combines with J gene TRBJ2-2, with 7 bases lining up with TRBD2. The V gene end was trimmed by 8 bases and the J gene end by 0 bases; junction bases not matched to a gene: 12. The CDR3 loop spans 16 amino acids. In germline, CDR1 is GTSNPN, CDR2 SVGIG (reference sequence). The CDR3 loop is CAVAISGDPNTGELFF. In DNA form, the CDR3 reads TGTGCCGTAGCTATCAGCGGGGACCCGAACACCGGGGAGCTGTTTTTT.

This clonotype is labeled as medium-sized. The chain is built from TRBV6-6 and TRBJ2-5; 7 nucleotides line up with TRBD1. The junction had 8 bases not matched to a gene; V was cut back by 6 bases and J by 1 base. CDR3 size: 15 residues. Germline V gives CDR1 MNHNY, CDR2 SVGAGI (reference sequence). CDR3 in DNA: TGTGCCAGCAGCCGCTTGGGACAGCCCCAAGAGACCCAGTACTTC. Its translation is CASSRLGQPQETQYF.

The chain carries TRBV7-2 and TRBJ1-2, with 12 bases aligning to TRBD1. The CDR3 sequence is 17 residues long. Germline V gene lookup returns CDR1 SGHTA and CDR2 FQGNSA. V shed 0 bases and J 6 bases; nucleotides not matched to a gene: 8. Here the CDR3 DNA reads TGTGCCAGCAGCTTAGCAGCCGGGACAGGGGGCGCGAATGGCTACACCTTC. Amino acids: CASSLAAGTGGANGYTF.

By its share, this clonotype is medium-sized. The chain links TRBV5-5 to TRBJ1-1; unclear D gene. Trimming removed 5 bases at V and 1 base at J, with 15 bases between. The CDR3 runs to 15 residues. Germline loops: CDR1 SGHKS, CDR2 YYEKEE (reference sequence). The CDR3 region is CASREPVTQNTEAFF. CDR3 nucleotides: TGTGCCAGCAGAGAGCCAGTGACTCAGAACACTGAAGCTTTCTTT.

By share, this clonotype counts as medium-sized. The V call is TRBV9, the J call TRBJ2-1, with 7 bases matching TRBD2. This CDR3 has 15 amino acids. The germline gives CDR1 SGDLS, CDR2 YYNGEE. V dropped 3 bases and J dropped 3; count of bases not matched to a gene: 6. The CDR3: CASSAPGGSYNEQFF. Written as DNA, the CDR3 is TGTGCCAGCAGCGCCCCCGGCGGGAGCTACAATGAGCAGTTCTTC.

By sample fraction, this clonotype is medium-sized. This chain uses TRBV2 with TRBJ2-2, with D unresolved. The germline V gene has CDR1 SNHLY and CDR2 FYNNEI. The CDR3 extends over 15 amino acids. Trimming pared 4 bases from V and 5 bases from J, leaving 14 bases between. The DNA for the CDR3 is TGTGCCAGCAGTGCTCAGGCCCTTGAGACCGGGGAGCTGTTTTTT. Amino acid sequence: CASSAQALETGELFF.

The chain's CDR3 is CASSPGTGGLETQYF. For the CDR3, the DNA is TGTGCCAGCAGCCCCGGGACAGGGGGCCTGGAGACCCAGTACTTC. The chain links TRBV11-2 to TRBJ2-5; TRBD1 agrees at 12 bases. This CDR3 is 15 amino acids long. Looked up from germline, CDR1 is SGHAT and CDR2 is FQNNGV. Unmatched junction bases numbered 6, after V lost 5 bases and J lost 5 bases.

In its sample, this clonotype was seen many times. V usage is TRBV7-9 and J usage is TRBJ1-5; 7 nucleotides match TRBD1. The CDR3 has 18 residues. V lost 0 bases and J lost 3; bases outside the gene matches: 11. Looked up from germline, CDR1 is SEHNR and CDR2 is FQNEAQ (reference sequence). The CDR3 protein is CASSLALPGTVFNQPQHF. CDR3 nucleotides: TGTGCCAGCAGCTTAGCCTTACCCGGGACAGTCTTCAATCAGCCCCAGCATTTT.

Ten or more counts support this clonotype. The chain joins TRBV20-1 to TRBJ1-1; D ambiguous. The germline gives CDR1 DFQATT, CDR2 SNEGSKA (reference sequence). The V gene lost 3 bases and the J gene lost 5 bases, with 13 bases spanning the gap. The CDR3 length is 13 residues. CDR3 DNA sequence: TGCAGTGCTAGGGACGGTTGGAATACTGAAGCTTTCTTT. It translates to CSARDGWNTEAFF.

This clonotype ranks as medium-sized. The rearrangement uses TRBV28 and TRBJ1-1; TRBD1 might be the D (6 bases). Germline V gives CDR1 MDHEN, CDR2 SYDVKM. V was pared by 6 bases and J by 5 bases, with 10 bases between. The CDR3 length is 12 residues. The CDR3 sequence is CASRQQGTEAFF. CDR3 sequence (DNA): TGTGCCAGCAGACAACAGGGAACTGAAGCTTTCTTT. Supplemented by reference TRBV28 and TRBJ1-1, the full variable domain reads DVKVTQSSRYLVKRTGEKVFLECVQDMDHENMFWYRQDPGLGLRLIYFSYDVKMKEKGDIPEGYSVSREKKERFSLILESASTNQTSMYLCASRQQGTEAFFGQGTRLTVV.

This clonotype qualifies as medium-sized. The chain carries TRBV7-2 and TRBJ2-1; TRBD1 might be the D (6 bases). Trimming took off 2 bases at V and 2 bases at J, with 16 bases between the two ends. Germline CDR1 SGHTA, CDR2 FQGNSA. The CDR3 consists of 17 residues. Here the CDR3 reads CASSLSHRALTYNEQFF. The CDR3 DNA reads TGTGCCAGCAGCTTATCCCACAGGGCTTTAACCTACAATGAGCAGTTCTTC.

This clonotype is medium-sized within its sample. The chain employs TRBV6-6 and TRBJ1-1, with a possible D match to TRBD1 (5 bases). The CDR3 spans 14 residues. Germline CDR1 and CDR2: MNHNY and SVGAGI (reference sequence). The V end was cut by 6 bases, the J end by 1 base, with 12 bases between. This CDR3 reads CASRKVGENTEAFF. For the CDR3, the DNA is TGTGCCAGCAGAAAGGTGGGGGAGAACACTGAAGCTTTCTTT.

Within the sample, this clonotype is medium-sized. The rearrangement links TRBV2 to TRBJ1-2, with D unclear. Germline V gives CDR1 SNHLY, CDR2 FYNNEI. Trimming cost V 4 bases and J 6 bases, with 6 bases left between them. The CDR3 extends over 11 amino acids. The CDR3 DNA reads TGTGCCAGCAGTGGACTCAATGGCTACACCTTC. Its translation is CASSGLNGYTF.

By share, this clonotype ranks as medium-sized (0.01 to 0.1%). The genes are TRBV25-1 and TRBJ1-2, with 10 bases matching TRBD1. This CDR3 comprises 15 residues. With 2 bases clipped from V and 6 bases from J, the junction kept 6 bases outside the gene matches. The germline V gene encodes CDR1 MGHDK and CDR2 SYGVNS. CDR3 nucleotides: TGTGCCAGCAGTGAAAGGACAGGGGGAAATCATGGCTACACCTTC. Translated, it gives CASSERTGGNHGYTF.

V is TRBV11-1 and J is TRBJ1-3, with no clear D. The CDR3 sequence is 13 residues long. Deletions cut 6 bases from V and 4 bases from J, with 10 bases between. Germline V gene lookup returns CDR1 SGHAT and CDR2 FQDESV (reference sequence). CDR3 sequence: CASRRGAGNTIYF. CDR3 sequence (DNA): TGTGCCAGCAGACGAGGAGCCGGAAACACCATATATTTT.

V and J are TRBV12-3 or TRBV12-4 and TRBJ2-1; D might be TRBD2 (6 bases). V lost 5 bases to trimming and J lost 0 bases, with 8 bases between them. The CDR3 consists of 14 residues. The CDR3 region is CASSGGSSYNEQFF. The CDR3 coding sequence is TGTGCCAGCAGTGGGGGGAGCTCCTACAATGAGCAGTTCTTC.

This clonotype was counted only a few times. The V call is TRBV24-1, the J call TRBJ1-2, with D perhaps matching TRBD1 (5 bases). V dropped 3 bases and J dropped 5 bases, with 9 bases sitting between them. The length of the CDR3 is 13 residues. From germline, CDR1 is KGHDR and CDR2 SFDVKD. The CDR3 protein is CATSDPQGYGYTF. CDR3 in DNA: TGTGCCACCAGTGATCCTCAGGGATATGGCTACACCTTC.

This clonotype is large. The V and J genes are TRBV9 and TRBJ1-2; possible D gene TRBD1, 5 bases. The CDR3 is 15 residues long. Germline-derived CDR1 and CDR2 are SGDLS and YYNGEE. The V end lost 3 bases, the J end lost 0 bases, and 12 bases lay between the germline ends. In DNA form, the CDR3 reads TGTGCCAGCAGCGGACTACAGGCTACTAACTATGGCTACACCTTC. Its protein product is CASSGLQATNYGYTF.

This clonotype was found a few times. This CDR3 reads CASSKGLAGANTGELFF. CDR3 in DNA: TGTGCCAGTAGCAAAGGACTAGCGGGAGCGAACACCGGGGAGCTGTTTTTT. This chain joins TRBV19 and TRBJ2-2; 13 positions agree with TRBD2. From germline, CDR1 is LNHDA and CDR2 SQIVND (reference sequence). V lost 6 bases, J lost 0 bases, and 4 bases stayed unmatched. The CDR3 runs 17 residues. The full variable domain, with the rest looked up from reference TRBV19 and TRBJ2-2, is DGGITQSPKYLFRKEGQNVTLSCEQNLNHDAMYWYRQDPGQGLRLIYYSQIVNDFQKGDIAEGYSVSREKKESFPLTVTSAQKNPTAFYLCASSKGLAGANTGELFFGEGSRLTVL.

In its sample, this clonotype ranks as medium-sized (0.01 to 0.1%). The chain employs TRBV18 and TRBJ1-1; D unclear. Trimming removed 0 bases at V and 1 base at J, with 6 bases between. Germline assignment: CDR1 KGHSH and CDR2 LQKENI. This CDR3 contains 14 residues. The CDR3 DNA follows: TGTGCCAGCTCACCACCGAAGGGGAACACTGAAGCTTTCTTT. This encodes CASSPPKGNTEAFF.

This clonotype counts as medium-sized. This chain connects TRBV20-1 to TRBJ2-2; D is unclear. Germline CDR1 is DFQATT and CDR2 is SNEGSKA (reference sequence). The CDR3 sequence is 14 residues long. Trimming took 5 bases from V and 5 from J, leaving 15 bases between them. Here the CDR3 reads CSASPHSITGELFF. DNA of the CDR3: TGCAGTGCTTCCCCCCATTCAATTACCGGGGAGCTGTTTTTT.

This clonotype is deemed medium-sized (0.01 to 0.1%). The gene calls are TRBV28 and TRBJ1-3; D gene unclear. Germline V gene lookup returns CDR1 MDHEN and CDR2 SYDVKM. V was cut by 7 bases and J by 4 bases, with 11 bases left in between. The CDR3 sequence is 13 residues long. DNA of the CDR3: TGTGCCAGCACAGGCCCAAAGGGAAACACCATATATTTT. Protein sequence: CASTGPKGNTIYF.

This clonotype is judged medium-sized. This chain uses TRBV5-5 with TRBJ1-2, with D possibly TRBD1 on 6 matching bases. CDR1 is SGHKS and CDR2 is YYEKEE in the germline V gene (reference sequence). The CDR3 has 15 amino acids. V was shortened by 4 bases and J by 5 bases, with 18 bases between the two germline ends. The CDR3 region is CASSISTDSYYGYTF. In DNA form, the CDR3 reads TGTGCCAGCAGCATCTCTACGGACAGTTATTATGGCTACACCTTC. Complete variable domain (other parts from reference TRBV5-5 and TRBJ1-2): DAGVTQSPTHLIKTRGQQVTLRCSPISGHKSVSWYQQVLGQGPQFIFQYYEKEERGRGNFPDRFSARQFPNYSSELNVNALLLGDSALYLCASSISTDSYYGYTFGSGTRLTVV.

This clonotype was observed a few times. The CDR3 bases are TGTGCCAGCAGACTGCTCCCGGGACTAGCGGGCAGCACAGATACGCAGTATTTT. It specifies CASRLLPGLAGSTDTQYF. V and J are TRBV11-2 and TRBJ2-3; 12 bases are a match to TRBD2. V lost 6 bases to trimming and J lost 0 bases; unmatched junction nucleotides: 10. In germline, CDR1 is SGHAT, CDR2 FQNNGV. The CDR3 runs 18 residues.

This clonotype is judged large (0.1 to 1%). The gene calls are TRBV28 and TRBJ2-2; D perhaps matches TRBD1 (6 bases). This CDR3 spans 15 amino acids. Per the germline V gene, CDR1 is MDHEN and CDR2 is SYDVKM. V lost 2 bases, J lost 6 bases, and 13 bases lay in between. In DNA, the CDR3 is TGTGCCAGCAGTTTAATTACAGGGCCCCCCGGGGAGCTGTTTTTT. As protein: CASSLITGPPGELFF.

This clonotype has a count of ten or more. DNA of the CDR3: TGTGCCACCGGACAGGGGGCCGGCTATGGCTACACCTTC. Encoded protein: CATGQGAGYGYTF. The chain is built from TRBV15 and TRBJ1-2, with 11 bases lining up with TRBD1. In germline, CDR1 is LNHNV, CDR2 YYDKDF (reference sequence). Germline trimming cut 8 bases from V and 4 bases from J; bases unmatched to any gene: 3. This CDR3 spans 13 amino acids.

CDR3 residues: CASSDRDRDPDTQYF. CDR3 nucleotides: TGTGCCAGCAGCGACCGGGACAGGGATCCAGATACGCAGTATTTT. V is TRBV7-9 and J is TRBJ2-3, with 9 bases aligning to TRBD1. The CDR3 sequence is 15 residues long. Germline V lookup: CDR1 SEHNR, CDR2 FQNEAQ (reference sequence). Trimming took 5 bases from V and 4 from J; bases not matched to a gene: 7. The full variable domain, with the rest looked up from reference TRBV7-9 and TRBJ2-3, is DTGVSQNPRHKITKRGQNVTFRCDPISEHNRLYWYRQTLGQGPEFLTYFQNEAQLEKSRLLSDRFSAERPKGSFSTLEIQRTEQGDSAMYLCASSDRDRDPDTQYFGPGTRLTVL.

By sample fraction, this clonotype is medium-sized (0.01 to 0.1%). J is TRBJ2-7 and V is TRBV29-1; 7 positions match TRBD2. The germline V gene encodes CDR1 SQVTM and CDR2 ANQGSEA. The CDR3 length is 13 residues. V lost 3 bases and J lost 3; bases outside the gene matches: 5. The chain's CDR3 is CSVEFGGSYEQYF. CDR3 DNA: TGCAGCGTTGAGTTCGGCGGGAGCTACGAGCAGTACTTC.